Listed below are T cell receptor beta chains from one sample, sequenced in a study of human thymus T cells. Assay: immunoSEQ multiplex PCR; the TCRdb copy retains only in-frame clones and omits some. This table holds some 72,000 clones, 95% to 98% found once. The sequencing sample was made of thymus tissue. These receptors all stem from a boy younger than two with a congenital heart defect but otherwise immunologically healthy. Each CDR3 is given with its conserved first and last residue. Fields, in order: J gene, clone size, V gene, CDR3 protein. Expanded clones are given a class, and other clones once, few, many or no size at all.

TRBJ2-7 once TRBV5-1 CASSLLLPGLAGAEQYF
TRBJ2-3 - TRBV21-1 CASSQRTPRTDTQYF
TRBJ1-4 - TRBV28 CASSLPRRGQYEKLFF
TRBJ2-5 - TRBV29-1 CSVGAPSRWETQYF
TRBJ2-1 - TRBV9 CASSAPGLARSPNNEQFF
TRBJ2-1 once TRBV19 CASRHSGESYNEQFF
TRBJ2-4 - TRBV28 CASSSHTRSLAKNIQYF
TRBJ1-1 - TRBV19 CASSLVGVGTEAFF
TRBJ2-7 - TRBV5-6 CASSLDGRLVDEQYF
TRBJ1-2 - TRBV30 CAWSLGGAPGGYGNGYTF
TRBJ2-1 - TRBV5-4 CASSQDALAGQSNNEQFF
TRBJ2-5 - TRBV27 CASSSRGDETQYF
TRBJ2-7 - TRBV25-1 CASSEGPEGYEQYF
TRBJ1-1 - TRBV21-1 CASSNPRQGQLRDEAFF
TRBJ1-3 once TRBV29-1 CSVESQAVNSGNTIYF
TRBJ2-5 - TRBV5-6 CASSSKGSPKETQYF
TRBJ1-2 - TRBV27 CASSLGAFGDRRTF
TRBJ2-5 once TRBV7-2 CASSSLAGVGETQYF
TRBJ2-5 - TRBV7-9 CASSLLDGHGRETQYF
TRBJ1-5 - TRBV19 CASRKQGLPKVVRQPQHF
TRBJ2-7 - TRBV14 CASSQREGEQSNQLYEQYF
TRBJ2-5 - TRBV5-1 CASSYLGLAEYWGTQYF
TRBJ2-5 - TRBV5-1 CASSLWGSGVYQETQYF
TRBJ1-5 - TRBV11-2 CASSLGGGRQWGGNQPQHF
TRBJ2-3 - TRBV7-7 CASSLDINTDTQYF
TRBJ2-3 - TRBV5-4 CASSLLLLDTQYF
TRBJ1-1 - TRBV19 CASSIGNTEAFF
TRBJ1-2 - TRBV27 CASSLSFLGTLNYGYTF
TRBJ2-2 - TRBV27 CASSPREAAGTGELFF
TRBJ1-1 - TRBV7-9 CASSSFRTAMNTEAFF
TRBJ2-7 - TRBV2 CASSECGLEQYF
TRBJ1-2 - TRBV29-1 CSHDPGGYTF
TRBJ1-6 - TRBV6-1 CASGNSRDRDSPLHF
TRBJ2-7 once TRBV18 CASSLRDRAQIATYEQYF
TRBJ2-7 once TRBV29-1 CSVEGGLGPSYEQYF
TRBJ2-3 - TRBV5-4 CASSLATSGRATDTQYF
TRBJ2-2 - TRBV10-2 CASSGLTGELFF
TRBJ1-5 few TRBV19 CASTKRGREGNQPQHF
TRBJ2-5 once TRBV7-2 CASSQRRDRIETQYF
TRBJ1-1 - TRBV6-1 CASSEAQDRKAFF
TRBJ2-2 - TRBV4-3 CASSQGIGPGELFF